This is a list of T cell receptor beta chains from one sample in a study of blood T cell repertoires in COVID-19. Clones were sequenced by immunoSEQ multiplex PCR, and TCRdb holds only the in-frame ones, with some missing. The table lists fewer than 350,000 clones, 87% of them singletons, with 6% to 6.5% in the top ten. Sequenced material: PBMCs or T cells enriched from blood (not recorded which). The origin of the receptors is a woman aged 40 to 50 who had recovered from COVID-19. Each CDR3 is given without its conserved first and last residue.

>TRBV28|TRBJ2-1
ASSSPDRQYNEQF
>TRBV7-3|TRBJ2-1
ASSLGSDRSINEQF
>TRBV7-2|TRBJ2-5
ASSLDRVGETQY
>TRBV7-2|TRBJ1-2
ASSPGQGAYGYT
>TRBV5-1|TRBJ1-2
ASSLDRGDYGYT
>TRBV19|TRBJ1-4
ASRRDRAFGKLF
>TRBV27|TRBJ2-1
ASSRGSGSLVDEQF
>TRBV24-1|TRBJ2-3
ATSDQGGPTTDTQY
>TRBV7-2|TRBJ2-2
ASSLGPAGTGELF
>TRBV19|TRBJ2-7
ASSMGGTGPYEQY
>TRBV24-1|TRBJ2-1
ATSDPGDRGGQF
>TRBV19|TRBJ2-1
ASSITRSSYNEQF
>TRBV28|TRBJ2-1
ASSLGGMAYNEQF
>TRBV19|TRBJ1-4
ASMALGEKLF
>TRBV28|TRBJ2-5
ASSLRSPRDRGYQETQY
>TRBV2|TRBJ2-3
ASSEASGARGYTQY
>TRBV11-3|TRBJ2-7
ASSFLTWVQRESRYEQY
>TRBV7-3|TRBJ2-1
ASRLTGSSYNEQF
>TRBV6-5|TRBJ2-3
ASSSRQLTDTQY
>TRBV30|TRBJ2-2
ACDAGESSTGTGELF
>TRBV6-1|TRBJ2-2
ASSEAGGANTGELF
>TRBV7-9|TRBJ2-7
ASSQGGPYEQY